This is a list of T cell receptor beta chains from one sample in a study of OX40 agonist ivuxolimab in advanced cancers. Data came from immunoSEQ multiplex PCR; TCRdb stores just in-frame clones and leaves some out. The repertoire holds about 31,000 clones, with approximately 90% as singletons. The specimen was CD4+ or CD8+ T cells sorted from blood, collected in a trial of the OX40 agonist ivuxolimab. All receptors come from an adult with an advanced solid tumor such as melanoma, head and neck, liver or kidney cancer. Each CDR3 is given with its conserved first and last residue. A D gene is named only where the DNA matches it firmly. Some rows have no size entry. The others give once, few or many, or a class for an expanded clone.

-,TRBV5-8,TRBD2,TRBJ2-5,TGTGCCAGCAGCTCGGGACTAGCGGGAGGGGTTCAAGAGACCCAGTACTTC,CASSSGLAGGVQETQYF
-,TRBV27,TRBD1,TRBJ1-1,TGTGCCAGCAGCCTACAGGGGGCCGGGAACACTGAAGCTTTCTTT,CASSLQGAGNTEAFF
-,TRBV4-1,-,TRBJ2-3,TGCGCCAGCAGCCAAGCTCCATGGGGGGGGCGAGTAGATACGCAGTATTTT,CASSQAPWGGRVDTQYF
-,TRBV28,-,TRBJ2-7,TGTGCCAGCAGTTTATTGGAGGGGGCTCGCGAGCAGTACTTC,CASSLLEGAREQYF
-,TRBV5-6,-,TRBJ1-1,TGTGCCAGCAGCTATAACAGGAACACTGAAGCTTTCTTT,CASSYNRNTEAFF
-,TRBV28,-,TRBJ1-1,TGTGCCAGCAGCTACGGCGGAACTGAAGCTTTCTTT,CASSYGGTEAFF
-,TRBV2,-,TRBJ1-1,TGTGCCAGCAGGATGACTGAAGCTTTCTTT,CASRMTEAFF
-,TRBV6-4,-,TRBJ2-1,TGTGCCAGCAGTGTTGGTCTACAGGGAGGGGATGAGCAGTTCTTC,CASSVGLQGGDEQFF
-,TRBV5-1,-,TRBJ1-3,TGCGCCAGCAGCTTGGGGGCGGACTCTGGAAACACCATATATTTT,CASSLGADSGNTIYF
-,TRBV13,TRBD1,TRBJ2-3,TGTGCCAGCACCAAGATAACCGGGACAGGGAACACAGATACGCAGTATTTT,CASTKITGTGNTDTQYF
-,TRBV28,TRBD1,TRBJ2-7,TGTGCCAGCAGTTCGCCCGGGACAGGGCACGACGAGCAGTACTTC,CASSSPGTGHDEQYF
few,TRBV9,-,TRBJ1-1,TGTGCCAGCAGCGTAGGGCCGGCGTCGGAGGCTTTCTTT,CASSVGPASEAFF
-,TRBV27,TRBD1,TRBJ2-1,TGTGCCACCGGGACAGGGCTCGACCTCGCCGATGAGCAGTTCTTC,CATGTGLDLADEQFF
-,TRBV10-3,TRBD2,TRBJ2-2,TGTGCCGGGGCGGGAGCAGGGGAGCTGTTTTTT,CAGAGAGELFF
-,TRBV6-5,-,TRBJ1-2,TGTGCCAGCAGTTACTCCCCTACCGGGGCCGATGGCTACACCTTC,CASSYSPTGADGYTF
few,TRBV5-1,-,TRBJ1-5,TGCGCCAGCAGCTCCACAGGCCTCAATCAGCCCCAGCATTTT,CASSSTGLNQPQHF
-,TRBV28,-,TRBJ1-2,TGTGCCAGCAGTTTGCAGACAGGCTATGGCTACACCTTC,CASSLQTGYGYTF
-,TRBV5-6,TRBD1,TRBJ2-7,TGTGCCAGCAGCTCCCTAAGACAGGGCCCCTACGAGCAGTACTTC,CASSSLRQGPYEQYF
-,TRBV5-4,-,TRBJ2-3,TGTGCCAGCAGCTTCGGCACAGATACGCAGTATTTT,CASSFGTDTQYF
-,TRBV7-9,-,TRBJ1-1,TGTGCCAGCAGCTTAGTCGGTGGACGGGAAACTGAAGCTTTCTTT,CASSLVGGRETEAFF
once,TRBV19,-,TRBJ1-4,TGTGCCAGTAGTATAAACGGCGGTGAAAAACTGTTTTTT,CASSINGGEKLFF
-,TRBV11-2,-,TRBJ1-2,TGCGCCAGCAGCCAAGATAGAGGGGGCTATGGCTACACCTTC,CASSQDRGGYGYTF